What follows describes a single T cell receptor beta chain. A read error may produce the germline difference seen at one junction end. The authors ran a second PCR of roughly 6 to 12 cycles using a sample-barcoded 5' primer and a J-beta primer mix. Every cDNA was tagged by a template-switch adaptor with 12 random nucleotides. TCRdb re-called the 5' RACE reads through MiXCR, storing one row per CDR3 protein. The sample consists of roughly 1.7 million distinct CDR3 sequences, about 35% of them appearing once. The data belong to a study of blood T cells in healthy people across ages. CDR1 is SQVTM, CDR2 ANQGSEA, per germline. This CDR3 has 14 amino acids.

This receptor was identified in a woman in her 30s in good health. The J gene is TRBJ2-5, the V gene TRBV29-1, with 10 bases aligning to TRBD1. Material: blood. The CDR3 reads CSGRPGQGQGTQYF. DNA for the CDR3: TGCAGCGGCAGACCGGGACAGGGGCAAGGGACCCAGTACTTC.